The clone carrying this T cell receptor beta chain occurred many times. Researchers prepared the TCRbeta library using unique molecular identifiers, the study reports. TCRdb re-called the PCR reads through MiXCR, storing one row per CDR3 protein. This table has 400,000 to 500,000 distinct CDR3 sequences, roughly 10% appearing once. In germline, CDR1 is SEHNR, CDR2 FQNEAQ (reference sequence). Between the trimmed V and J ends, which lost 1 base and 1 base, there was a span of 8 bases. The CDR3 has 15 residues. This specimen belongs to a study of T-cell reconstitution after alpha-beta-depleted transplantation in children.

V and J are TRBV7-9 and TRBJ1-3; perhaps TRBD1 as D (6 bases). The receptor comes from a human donor who donated a stem cell graft to a child with acute myeloid leukemia. The material sequenced was PBMCs from the stem cell graft donor, taken from the stem cell graft. CDR3 protein: CASSLGGASGNTIYF. DNA for the CDR3: TGTGCCAGCAGCTTAGGGGGGGCATCTGGAAACACCATATATTTT.